The 3 T cell receptor beta chains below all came from one sample that was sequenced in a study of blood T cell repertoires in COVID-19. Some clones are missing from TCRdb's copy, which holds only in-frame ones; the method was immunoSEQ multiplex PCR. The table shows some 140,000 clones, with 70% to 85% occurring only once. Sequenced: peripheral blood. The receptor set was obtained from a woman of 80 years or more with acute or convalescent COVID-19.

The genes are TRBV7-9 and TRBJ1-6, with 7 bases lining up with TRBD1. CDR1 and CDR2 (germline): SEHNR, FQNEAQ (reference sequence). V trimming: 3 bases; J trimming: 4 bases; junction bases outside the gene matches: 0. This CDR3 region has 14 residues. CDR3 sequence reads: CASSLTGYNSPLHF. Here the CDR3 DNA reads TGTGCCAGCAGCTTGACAGGGTATAATTCACCCCTCCACTTT. The whole variable domain, remainder taken from reference TRBV7-9 and TRBJ1-6, is DTGVSQNPRHKITKRGQNVTFRCDPISEHNRLYWYRQTLGQGPEFLTYFQNEAQLEKSRLLSDRFSAERPKGSFSTLEIQRTEQGDSAMYLCASSLTGYNSPLHFGNGTRLTVT.

The CDR3 sequence is CASKGAGREQYF. CDR3 coding DNA: TGTGCCAGCAAAGGGGCAGGGCGCGAGCAGTACTTC. This chain connects TRBV6-5 to TRBJ2-7, with TRBD1 as a possible D gene (5 bases). This CDR3 spans 12 amino acids. V lost 7 bases, J lost 6 bases, and 13 bases lay in between. The V gene's germline CDR1 is MNHEY and CDR2 SVGAGI.

This chain joins TRBV19 and TRBJ1-1; D may be TRBD1 (6 bases). V gave up 4 bases and J gave up 3 bases, with 18 bases separating them. This CDR3 spans 16 amino acids. Germline CDR1 is LNHDA and CDR2 is SQIVND (reference sequence). The CDR3 reads CASSTAWTVKDTEAFF. The CDR3 coding sequence is TGTGCCAGTAGTACCGCCTGGACAGTTAAGGACACTGAAGCTTTCTTT.